This passage covers 13 T cell receptor beta chains from one sample sequenced in a study of T-cell memory formation after mild COVID-19. Each CDR3 protein gets one entry after TCRdb re-called the 5' RACE reads with MiXCR. The sample shows roughly 260,000 distinct CDR3 sequences, roughly 17% of them seen only once. Sequenced material: PBMCs or a T cell subset sorted from them (not recorded which). Every receptor here comes from a man younger than 35 who had mild COVID-19 (a few samples of this study predate the infection). Cell type and time point are not known.

The table lists this clonotype with a few counts. V gene TRBV5-1 combines with J gene TRBJ1-3; D is ambiguous. V gave up 4 bases and J gave up 3 bases, with 17 bases separating them. Per germline, CDR1 SGHRS and CDR2 YFSETQ. CDR3 length: 16 amino acids. DNA for the CDR3: TGCGCCAGCAGCCCCGACACCGGAGGGATTGGAAACACCATATATTTT. Its translation: CASSPDTGGIGNTIYF.

There are a few counts of this clonotype. The CDR3 is CASSAPGGAEEQFF. DNA of the CDR3: TGTGCCAGCAGCGCCCCCGGGGGGGCCGAGGAGCAGTTCTTC. This sequence joins TRBV5-8 and TRBJ2-1, with 8 positions matching TRBD2. V dropped 4 bases and J dropped 10; count of bases not matched to a gene: 10. CDR1 and CDR2 (germline): SGHTS, YDEGEE. The CDR3 runs to 14 residues. The full variable domain, with the rest looked up from reference TRBV5-8 and TRBJ2-1, is EAGVTQSPTHLIKTRGQQATLRCSPISGHTSVYWYQQALGLGLQFLLWYDEGEERNRGNFPPRFSGRQFPNYSSELNVNALELEDSALYLCASSAPGGAEEQFFGPGTRLTVL.

This clonotype was counted only a few times. The V call is TRBV6-5, the J call TRBJ2-7; 10 nucleotides line up with TRBD1. Germline CDR1 reads MNHEY; CDR2 reads SVGAGI. The CDR3 loop spans 13 amino acids. In DNA form, the CDR3 reads TGTGCCAGCAGCTCCGGGACAGGGGAACCCCAGATCGTC. Translating it yields CASSSGTGEPQIV.

There are a few counts of this clonotype. This chain links TRBV5-1 with TRBJ2-1; D remains unclear. V lost 0 bases to trimming and J lost 5 bases, with 9 bases between them. This CDR3 comprises 14 residues. Germline V lookup: CDR1 SGHRS, CDR2 YFSETQ. Here the CDR3 reads CASSLARADNEQFF. Written as DNA, the CDR3 is TGCGCCAGCAGCTTGGCTCGCGCGGACAATGAGCAGTTCTTC.

This clonotype was seen more than once but under ten times. The V and J genes are TRBV19 and TRBJ2-3; D may correspond to TRBD1 or TRBD2 (5 bases each). In germline, CDR1 is LNHDA, CDR2 SQIVND (reference sequence). V shed 3 bases and J shed 0 bases, with 10 bases lying between them. The CDR3 is made up of 15 amino acids. Here the CDR3 DNA reads TGTGCCAGTAGTATGCTAGCAGGGAGCACAGATACGCAGTATTTT. Its translation is CASSMLAGSTDTQYF.

This clonotype was counted between two and nine times. CDR3 bases: TGTGCCAGCAGTTACTCGATGCCGGCAGGGCCCGATGGCTCCTACGAGCAGTACTTC. Translated: CASSYSMPAGPDGSYEQYF. The V call is TRBV6-5, the J call TRBJ2-7, with D maybe TRBD1 (5 bases). CDR1 MNHEY and CDR2 SVGAGI come from the germline V gene. The germline V and J ends were trimmed by 0 bases and 0 bases, with 21 bases remaining between them. This CDR3 spans 19 amino acids.

This clonotype occurred many times. The chain joins TRBV5-1 to TRBJ1-5; a weak D match, TRBD1 (5 bases). The germline gives CDR1 SGHRS, CDR2 YFSETQ. Between the trimmed V and J ends, which lost 2 bases and 4 bases, there was a span of 16 bases. CDR3 length: 16 residues. The CDR3 loop is CASSLGFGGGNQPQHF. In DNA form, the CDR3 reads TGCGCCAGCAGCTTAGGGTTTGGTGGGGGTAATCAGCCCCAGCATTTT.

This clonotype was seen ten or more times. This rearrangement joins TRBV7-2 to TRBJ1-1; D is undetermined. The germline V gene has CDR1 SGHTA and CDR2 FQGNSA. The CDR3 length is 13 residues. V was pared by 5 bases and J by 1 base, with 8 bases between. The CDR3 nucleotides read TGTGCCAGCAGCCTAACAAGGAACACTGAAGCTTTCTTT. It encodes CASSLTRNTEAFF.

The rearrangement links TRBV11-2 to TRBJ2-7; 9 bases fit TRBD1. In germline, CDR1 is SGHAT, CDR2 FQNNGV. Germline trimming cut 7 bases from V and 9 bases from J; bases unmatched to any gene: 7. This CDR3 region has 12 residues. CDR3: CASMGQGEGQYV. CDR3 DNA sequence: TGTGCCAGCATGGGACAGGGAGAAGGGCAGTACGTC.

The genes are TRBV6-5 and TRBJ1-2; no definite D call. Germline V lookup: CDR1 MNHEY, CDR2 SVGAGI. V dropped 5 bases and J dropped 3 bases, with 25 bases sitting between them. The CDR3 runs to 18 residues. The CDR3 reads CASSAHSGGKLRDYGYTF. The CDR3, as DNA: TGTGCCAGCAGTGCACATAGCGGAGGAAAACTAAGAGACTATGGCTACACCTTC.

This clonotype came up a few times. The chain links TRBV5-1 to TRBJ2-2; possible D gene TRBD2, 5 bases. The V and J ends lost 3 bases and 1 base respectively, with 10 bases between them. Germline lookup yields CDR1 SGHRS and CDR2 YFSETQ. This CDR3 comprises 15 residues. The DNA of the CDR3 is TGCGCCAGCAGCTGGGAACTAGGGAACACCGGGGAGCTGTTTTTT. Amino acid sequence: CASSWELGNTGELFF.

This clonotype has more than one count but fewer than ten. This chain connects TRBV5-1 to TRBJ2-6; D is possibly TRBD1 (6 bases). From germline, CDR1 is SGHRS and CDR2 YFSETQ. Between the trimmed V and J ends, which lost 4 bases and 6 bases, there was a span of 14 bases. The CDR3 has 15 residues. CDR3: CASSQQGPEANVLTF. In DNA, the CDR3 is TGCGCCAGCAGCCAACAGGGTCCGGAGGCCAACGTCCTGACTTTC.

This clonotype was seen a few times. The CDR3 bases are TGTGCCACCAGTGATCCCACCGGGACAGATACGCAGTATTTT. Its protein is CATSDPTGTDTQYF. The chain recombines TRBV24-1 with TRBJ2-3; D remains unclear. V lost 3 bases to trimming and J lost 3 bases, with 9 bases between them. This CDR3 spans 14 amino acids. In germline, CDR1 is KGHDR, CDR2 SFDVKD.